The rows below give T cell receptor beta chains drawn from one sample of a study of blood T cell repertoires in COVID-19. Produced via immunoSEQ multiplex PCR; TCRdb's table is partial and in-frame only. The sample has just over 150,000 clones, roughly nine tenths seen once. The specimen sequenced was peripheral blood. Receptors were obtained from an older woman with acute or convalescent COVID-19. CDR3s include the opening cysteine and the closing phenylalanine or tryptophan. A D gene is named only where the DNA matches it firmly. Not every row has a clone size; where given, it reads once, few, many or a size class.

. | . | TRBJ2-7 | TRBV2 | CASSGDTHEQYF | TGTGCCAGCAGTGGAGACACACACGAGCAGTACTTC
. | TRBD2 | TRBJ2-2 | TRBV6-6 | CASRERGANTGELFF | TGTGCCAGCAGGGAGCGGGGGGCCAACACCGGGGAGCTGTTTTTT
. | . | TRBJ2-3 | TRBV21-1 | CASSKVRVKTDTQYF | TGTGCCAGCAGCAAAGTCAGGGTGAAGACAGATACGCAGTATTTT
few | TRBD1 | TRBJ1-4 | TRBV19 | CASSISRTGTGEKLFF | TGTGCCAGTAGTATATCCCGGACAGGGACAGGAGAAAAACTGTTTTTT
. | . | TRBJ1-1 | TRBV18 | CASSPQGTDTEAFF | TGTGCCAGCTCACCCCAAGGCACAGACACTGAAGCTTTCTTT
. | . | TRBJ2-2 | TRBV7-9 | CATSKGSPIWELFF | TGTGCCACTAGTAAGGGGTCTCCTATCTGGGAGCTGTTTTTT
. | . | TRBJ2-7 | TRBV18 | CASSPLPVGGEQYF | TGTGCCAGCTCACCCCTCCCAGTCGGAGGCGAGCAGTACTTC
. | . | TRBJ2-1 | TRBV2 | CASSRQFGSYNEQFF | TGTGCCAGCAGTAGACAGTTCGGGTCCTACAATGAGCAGTTCTTC
once | . | TRBJ2-1 | TRBV4-3 | CASSQDGRGAYNEQFF | TGCGCCAGCAGCCAAGATGGCAGGGGGGCCTACAATGAGCAGTTCTTC
once | . | TRBJ1-4 | TRBV3-1/TRBV3-2 | CASSQEVGATNEKLFF | TGTGCCAGCAGCCAAGAGGTGGGGGCGACTAATGAAAAACTGTTTTTT
few | . | TRBJ1-1 | TRBV18 | CASSPAVTEAFF | TGTGCCAGCTCACCGGCCGTAACTGAAGCTTTCTTT
. | TRBD2 | TRBJ2-3 | TRBV2 | CASSEVSGGARTQYF | TGTGCCAGCAGTGAAGTTAGCGGGGGGGCCCGTACGCAGTATTTT
. | . | TRBJ2-5 | TRBV12-5 | CASGYGTLQETQYF | TGTGCTAGTGGTTACGGGACACTCCAAGAGACCCAGTACTTC
. | TRBD1 | TRBJ2-6 | TRBV19 | CASSRGQGDGANVLTF | TGTGCCAGTAGCCGCGGACAGGGGGACGGGGCCAACGTCCTGACTTTC
. | . | TRBJ1-1 | TRBV18 | CASSQIQGNTEAFF | TGTGCCAGCTCACAAATCCAGGGGAACACTGAAGCTTTCTTT
. | TRBD1 | TRBJ1-6 | TRBV4-2 | CASSQVPGQPSPLHF | TGTGCCAGCAGCCAAGTCCCGGGACAGCCTTCACCCCTCCACTTT
. | TRBD2 | TRBJ2-3 | TRBV27 | CASSAQASGNTDTQYF | TGTGCCAGCAGCGCCCAGGCTAGCGGTAACACAGATACGCAGTATTTT
. | . | TRBJ1-1 | TRBV2 | CASSVQANTEAFF | TGTGCCAGCAGTGTCCAGGCGAACACTGAAGCTTTCTTT
. | . | TRBJ1-6 | TRBV14 | CASSQEVGGDSPLHF | TGTGCCAGCAGCCAAGAGGTAGGGGGGGATTCACCCCTCCACTTT
. | TRBD1 | TRBJ1-2 | TRBV28 | CASSSGGQGGYGYTF | TGTGCCAGCAGCTCCGGGGGACAGGGGGGATATGGCTACACCTTC
. | TRBD1 | TRBJ1-3 | TRBV5-4 | CASSLGQGNTIYF | TGTGCCAGCAGCCTTGGACAGGGCAACACCATATATTTT
. | . | TRBJ1-1 | TRBV7-9 | CASSFDSTEAFF | TGTGCCAGCAGCTTCGACAGCACTGAAGCTTTCTTT
. | . | TRBJ1-5 | TRBV18 | CASSPPGLLPQHF | TGTGCCAGCTCACCACCGGGACTCCTGCCCCAGCATTTT
. | . | TRBJ1-2 | TRBV2 | CASNHRQAPNGYTF | TGTGCCAGCAACCATCGACAGGCCCCCAATGGCTACACCTTC
. | TRBD1 | TRBJ2-5 | TRBV18 | CASSPRTGKGQETQYF | TGTGCCAGCTCACCTCGGACAGGGAAGGGCCAAGAGACCCAGTACTTC
. | . | TRBJ2-2 | TRBV11-2 | CASSYTSGELFF | TGTGCCAGCAGCTATACTTCCGGGGAGCTGTTTTTT
. | TRBD1 | TRBJ2-3 | TRBV7-3 | CASSVVGTGGLDTQYF | TGTGCCAGCAGCGTAGTAGGGACAGGGGGCCTAGATACGCAGTATTTT
. | . | TRBJ1-2 | TRBV6-6 | CASSYSSLTHTF | TGTGCCAGCAGTTACTCGAGTCTTACCCACACCTTC
. | . | TRBJ2-1 | TRBV4-1 | CASNRSPSSYNEQFF | TGCGCCAGCAACCGTTCTCCGAGCTCCTACAATGAGCAGTTCTTC
. | . | TRBJ1-2 | TRBV19 | CASSPLDSKRNYGYTF | TGTGCCAGTAGTCCTCTGGACAGTAAGAGGAACTATGGCTACACCTTC
. | TRBD2 | TRBJ2-2 | TRBV29-1 | CSAGTSGAQGGELFF | TGCAGCGCCGGGACTAGCGGTGCCCAGGGCGGGGAGCTGTTTTTT
. | TRBD1 | TRBJ2-3 | TRBV6-5 | CAIETGTGGAYTQYF | TGTGCCATCGAGACCGGGACAGGGGGCGCCTATACGCAGTATTTT
. | . | TRBJ2-2 | TRBV6-5 | CASSPSRGHTGELFF | TGTGCCAGCAGTCCCTCTAGGGGTCACACCGGGGAGCTGTTTTTT
. | TRBD1 | TRBJ1-6 | TRBV2 | CASRRDRGYENSPLHF | TGTGCCAGCAGACGGGACAGGGGATATGAAAATTCACCCCTCCACTTT
. | TRBD1 | TRBJ2-5 | TRBV28 | CASSSLAGTGKGTQYF | TGTGCCAGCAGTTCCCTTGCGGGGACAGGGAAGGGGACCCAGTACTTC
. | TRBD1 | TRBJ1-6 | TRBV7-2 | CASSLGGQGNSPLHF | TGTGCCAGCAGCTTAGGGGGACAGGGGAATTCACCCCTCCACTTT
. | TRBD2 | TRBJ2-3 | TRBV18 | CASSTRRGGDTDTQYF | TGTGCCAGTTCCACCAGGCGCGGGGGAGACACAGATACGCAGTATTTT
. | . | TRBJ1-5 | TRBV6-2/TRBV6-3 | CASSPRWGVSNQPQHF | TGTGCCAGCAGTCCCCGGTGGGGGGTAAGCAATCAGCCCCAGCATTTT
. | . | TRBJ2-2 | TRBV4-1 | CASSQEGRASGELFF | TGCGCCAGCAGCCAAGAAGGCAGGGCTAGCGGGGAGCTGTTTTTT
. | . | TRBJ2-3 | TRBV7-9 | CASSNSDTQYF | TGTGCCAGCAGCAACTCAGATACGCAGTATTTT
. | . | TRBJ1-5 | TRBV19 | CASSIGSQPQHF | TGTGCCAGTAGTATCGGGTCCCAGCCCCAGCATTTT
. | TRBD1 | TRBJ1-2 | TRBV11-2 | CASSSAGTEANYGYTF | TGTGCCAGCAGCTCCGCCGGGACAGAAGCTAACTATGGCTACACCTTC
. | . | TRBJ2-6 | TRBV19 | CASSITAFSGANVLTF | TGTGCCAGTAGTATAACAGCTTTCTCTGGGGCCAACGTCCTGACTTTC
. | . | TRBJ1-2 | TRBV19 | CASSITRTRLGYTF | TGTGCCAGTAGTATTACACGGACACGGCTTGGCTACACCTTC
. | TRBD1 | TRBJ1-4 | TRBV6-5 | CASSDRGSTNEKLFF | TGTGCCAGCAGCGACAGGGGATCAACTAATGAAAAACTGTTTTTT
. | TRBD2 | TRBJ2-1 | TRBV5-4 | CASRGPGLAGLDEQFF | TGTGCCAGCAGGGGACCGGGACTAGCGGGGTTGGATGAGCAGTTCTTC
. | . | TRBJ2-5 | TRBV7-2 | CASSWSRGAETQYF | TGTGCCAGCAGCTGGTCTCGGGGGGCCGAGACCCAGTACTTC
. | TRBD1 | TRBJ1-1 | TRBV6-5 | CASTVSWTGTTGAFF | TGTGCCAGCACCGTCTCTTGGACAGGGACAACCGGAGCTTTCTTT
once | . | TRBJ1-1 | TRBV5-1 | CASSREGMDTEAFF | TGCGCCAGCAGCCGGGAGGGAATGGACACTGAAGCTTTCTTT
. | TRBD2 | TRBJ2-7 | TRBV7-9 | CASSPLLAGTYEQYF | TGTGCCAGCAGCCCCCTCCTAGCGGGGACGTACGAGCAGTACTTC
. | . | TRBJ1-5 | TRBV7-9 | CASSSEGGQPQHF | TGTGCCAGCAGTAGCGAAGGGGGTCAGCCCCAGCATTTT
. | . | TRBJ1-2 | TRBV4-2 | CASSQGPAGGTNYGYTF | TGTGCCAGCAGCCAAGGTCCGGCGGGAGGGACTAACTATGGCTACACCTTC
few | TRBD1 | TRBJ1-6 | TRBV27 | CASSSPLFDRESPLHF | TGTGCCAGCAGTTCCCCGCTTTTTGACAGGGAATCACCCCTCCACTTT
. | . | TRBJ2-7 | TRBV18 | CASSSIYEQYF | TGTGCCAGCTCATCCATCTACGAGCAGTACTTC
. | TRBD1 | TRBJ1-3 | TRBV28 | CASSPGQGVYGNTIYF | TGTGCCAGCAGCCCAGGACAGGGAGTGTACGGAAACACCATATATTTT